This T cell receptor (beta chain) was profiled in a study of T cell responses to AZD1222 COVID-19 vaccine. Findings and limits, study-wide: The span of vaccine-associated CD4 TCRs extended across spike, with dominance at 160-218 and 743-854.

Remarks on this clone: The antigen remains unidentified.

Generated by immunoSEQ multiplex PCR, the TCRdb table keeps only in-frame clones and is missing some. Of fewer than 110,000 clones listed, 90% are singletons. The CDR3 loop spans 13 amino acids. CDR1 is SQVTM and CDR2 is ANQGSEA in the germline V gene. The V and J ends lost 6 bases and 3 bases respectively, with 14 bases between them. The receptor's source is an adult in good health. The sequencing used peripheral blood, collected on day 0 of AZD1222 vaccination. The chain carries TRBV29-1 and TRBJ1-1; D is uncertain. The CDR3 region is CSVGITTDTEAFF. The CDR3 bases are TGCAGCGTGGGAATTACAACGGACACTGAAGCTTTCTTT.